These T cell receptor beta chains were read from a single sample in a study of OX40 agonist ivuxolimab in advanced cancers. Repertoires were generated with immunoSEQ multiplex PCR, while TCRdb's copy carries only in-frame clones and drops some. The sample yields fewer than 55,000 clones, around 80% seen once. The sequenced sample was CD4+ or CD8+ T cells sorted from blood, obtained in a trial of the OX40 agonist ivuxolimab. Receptors originate from an adult with an advanced solid tumor such as melanoma, head and neck, liver or kidney cancer. CDR3s include the opening cysteine and the closing phenylalanine or tryptophan. A D gene is named only where the DNA matches it firmly. The size of a clone is reported for some rows only, either as once, few or many, or as a class for expanded clones.

>-|-|TRBJ1-2|TRBV6-1
TGTGCCACACAGGAGAACTATGGCTACACCTTC
CATQENYGYTF
>-|-|TRBJ2-2|TRBV28
TGTGCCAGCAGTTTTCGCGGGGAGCTGTTTTTT
CASSFRGELFF
>-|-|TRBJ2-7|TRBV2
TGTGCCAGCAGATCGGGGAGCTCCTACGAGCAGTACTTC
CASRSGSSYEQYF
>-|-|TRBJ1-1|TRBV6-5
TGTGCCAGCAGAGGGATGAACACTGAAGCTTTCTTT
CASRGMNTEAFF
>once|-|TRBJ1-5|TRBV28
TGTGCCAGCAGTCCCGACAGTCTCTATCAGCCCCAGCATTTT
CASSPDSLYQPQHF
>-|-|TRBJ2-7|TRBV21-1
TGTGCCAGCAGCAAAGAGGACGGGGGTAGCCACCACCGCGAGCAGTACTTC
CASSKEDGGSHHREQYF
>-|-|TRBJ1-4|TRBV27
TGTGCCAGCAGCCGCGCCCCAGGGGTGTACACTAATGAAAAACTGTTTTTT
CASSRAPGVYTNEKLFF
>-|-|TRBJ2-1|TRBV5-8
TGTGCCAGCAGCTTGGGAGCGCTAGGGCAGTTCTTC
CASSLGALGQFF
>-|TRBD1|TRBJ2-1|TRBV19
TGTGCCAGTAGTATAGGCCACCCGGGACAGGTCTCCTACAATGAGCAGTTCTTC
CASSIGHPGQVSYNEQFF
>few|-|TRBJ1-6|TRBV10-1
TGCGCCAGCAGTCCAGACATCAATTCACCCCTCCACTTT
CASSPDINSPLHF
>-|-|TRBJ1-2|TRBV2
TGTGCCAGCAGTGAAGGGGTTAACTATGGCTACACCTTC
CASSEGVNYGYTF
>once|-|TRBJ2-6|TRBV28
TGTGCCAGCAGTTTGCAGTTGAGGGAGATCCCTTATGAATCTGGGGCCAACGTCCTGACTTTC
CASSLQLREIPYESGANVLTF
>-|-|TRBJ2-5|TRBV27
TGTGCCAGCAGTTTTCGTCAAGAGACCCAGTACTTC
CASSFRQETQYF
>-|-|TRBJ1-4|TRBV19
TGTGCCAGTAGTATTACAGGTGGCGCGGCTAATGAAAAACTGTTTTTT
CASSITGGAANEKLFF
>-|-|TRBJ1-1|TRBV27
TGTGCCAGTAGTTTAGGTCCTTACACTGAAGCTTTCTTT
CASSLGPYTEAFF
>once|-|TRBJ2-1|TRBV7-8
TGTGCCAGCAGTCCTCGTGAAGGTACCAATGAGCAGTTCTTC
CASSPREGTNEQFF
>-|TRBD2|TRBJ2-5|TRBV5-6
TGTGCCAGCAGCTTGGCCCGGGCCCGGGGGGACTTC
CASSLARARGDF
>-|TRBD1|TRBJ1-3|TRBV5-1
TGCGCCAGCAGCTCGCAGACAGGGGCCTCTGGAAACACCATATATTTT
CASSSQTGASGNTIYF
>-|TRBD2|TRBJ2-3|TRBV11-2
TGTGCCAGCAGCCCCCTCATGGCGGGAGTAGATACGCAGTATTTT
CASSPLMAGVDTQYF
>-|-|TRBJ1-1|TRBV18
TGTGCCAGCTCACCAGAGGAACAGTACACTGAAGCTTTCTTT
CASSPEEQYTEAFF
>-|TRBD2|TRBJ2-1|TRBV5-4
TGTGCCAGCAGCCTCGGGACTAGCGGGAGTGATGAGCAGTTCTTC
CASSLGTSGSDEQFF
>-|-|TRBJ2-7|TRBV7-2
TGTGCCAGCAGCTTAGCCCGGGGCTCCTACGAGCAGTACTTC
CASSLARGSYEQYF
>-|-|TRBJ2-1|TRBV10-3
TGTGCCATCAGTGAGTCGATAGGGGCCACTCTCAATGAGCAGTTCTTC
CAISESIGATLNEQFF
>-|-|TRBJ2-7|TRBV7-9
TGTGCCAGCAGCTTGTTTAGTAGTAGAGACTCCTACGAGCAGTACTTC
CASSLFSSRDSYEQYF
>-|-|TRBJ1-1|TRBV10-3
TGTGCCATCAGTGATATGGCACAGATGAACACTGAAGCTTTCTTT
CAISDMAQMNTEAFF
>-|-|TRBJ1-1|TRBV27
TGTGCCAGCAGTCCCTCGGTCCACAGGACAACTGAAGCTTTCTTT
CASSPSVHRTTEAFF
>-|TRBD1|TRBJ2-3|TRBV29-1
TGCAGCGTCGAAGACAGGGGGCCAGATACGCAGTATTTT
CSVEDRGPDTQYF
>-|TRBD2|TRBJ2-7|TRBV7-2
TGTGCCAGCAGCTTAAGGACTAGCGGGACCTACGAGCAGTACTTC
CASSLRTSGTYEQYF
>-|TRBD1|TRBJ2-5|TRBV4-1
TGCGCCAGCAGCCAACTGGGCAGGGGGCCAGAGACCCAGTACTTC
CASSQLGRGPETQYF
>-|TRBD2|TRBJ2-3|TRBV5-1
TGCGCCAGCAGCTCGGGACTAGCGGGTGTAAAGGGGGCAGATACGCAGTATTTT
CASSSGLAGVKGADTQYF
>-|-|TRBJ1-2|TRBV9
TGTGCCAGCAGCGTAGGACAGAACTATGGCTACACCTTC
CASSVGQNYGYTF
>-|-|TRBJ2-3|TRBV15
TGTGCCACCAGCAGAGACAGACACCCACTGGGCCCAGATACGCAGTATTTT
CATSRDRHPLGPDTQYF
>-|-|TRBJ1-5|TRBV7-2
TGTGCCAGCAGCTTAGATGGGAGGAGCAATCAGCCCCAGCATTTT
CASSLDGRSNQPQHF
>-|-|TRBJ1-2|TRBV5-1
TGCGCCAGCAGCTCAGAGAGCTATGGCTACACCTTC
CASSSESYGYTF
>-|TRBD1|TRBJ1-3|TRBV9
TGTGCCAGCAGCGTCGGGACAGGGGGCGGCGGAAACACCATATATTTT
CASSVGTGGGGNTIYF
>-|-|TRBJ1-2|TRBV10-2
TGCGCCAGCGGGGACGGGGCGACTTATGGCTACACCTTC
CASGDGATYGYTF
>-|-|TRBJ2-5|TRBV28
TGTGCCAGCAGTCCACCTGGGCCGGGGGAGACCCAGTACTTC
CASSPPGPGETQYF